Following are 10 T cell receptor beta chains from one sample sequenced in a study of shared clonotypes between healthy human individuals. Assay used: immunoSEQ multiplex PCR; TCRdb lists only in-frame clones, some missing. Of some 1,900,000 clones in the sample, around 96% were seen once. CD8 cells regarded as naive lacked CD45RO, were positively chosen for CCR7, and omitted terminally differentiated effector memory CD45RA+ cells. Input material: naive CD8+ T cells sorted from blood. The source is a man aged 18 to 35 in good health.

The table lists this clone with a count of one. The CDR3 loop is CASSRPSPLHF. CDR3 nucleotides: TGCGCCAGCAGCCGCCCCTCACCCCTCCACTTT. The chain has TRBV4-1 and TRBJ1-6; D uncertain. The CDR3 consists of 11 residues. V was cut by 4 bases and J by 10 bases, with 5 bases left in between. Germline V lookup: CDR1 MGHRA, CDR2 YSYEKL.

CDR3 amino acids: CASSLSQGVSQPQHF. CDR3 bases: TGTGCCAGCAGTTTGTCCCAGGGGGTGAGTCAGCCCCAGCATTTT. The chain couples TRBV28 to TRBJ1-5, with 7 bases lining up with TRBD1. This CDR3 comprises 15 residues. Per the germline V gene, CDR1 is MDHEN and CDR2 is SYDVKM. With V trimmed by 3 bases and J by 6 bases, 8 bases remained unmatched.

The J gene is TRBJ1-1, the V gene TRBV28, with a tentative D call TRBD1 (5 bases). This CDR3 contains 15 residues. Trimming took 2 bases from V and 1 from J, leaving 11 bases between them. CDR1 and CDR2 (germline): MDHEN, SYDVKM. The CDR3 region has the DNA TGTGCCAGCAGTTTACCCCCGGGGGGGAACACTGAAGCTTTCTTT. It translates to CASSLPPGGNTEAFF.

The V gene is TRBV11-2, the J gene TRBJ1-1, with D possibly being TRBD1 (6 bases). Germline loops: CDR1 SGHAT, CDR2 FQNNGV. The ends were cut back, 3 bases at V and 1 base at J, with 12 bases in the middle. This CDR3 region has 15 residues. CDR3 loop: CASSLDGGGNTEAFF. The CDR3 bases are TGTGCCAGCAGCTTGGATGGGGGCGGGAACACTGAAGCTTTCTTT. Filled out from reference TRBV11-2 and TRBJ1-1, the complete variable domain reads EAGVAQSPRYKIIEKRQSVAFWCNPISGHATLYWYQQILGQGPKLLIQFQNNGVVDDSQLPKDRFSAERLKGVDSTLKIQPAKLEDSAVYLCASSLDGGGNTEAFFGQGTRLTVV.

This chain's CDR3 is CASSYPLEAFF. In DNA form, the CDR3 reads TGTGCCAGCAGTTATCCTCTTGAAGCTTTCTTT. The gene calls are TRBV6-9 and TRBJ1-1, with D unclear. Looked up from germline, CDR1 is MNHGY and CDR2 is SVAAGI. The CDR3 contains 11 residues. The ends were cut back, 2 bases at V and 7 bases at J, with 5 bases in the middle.

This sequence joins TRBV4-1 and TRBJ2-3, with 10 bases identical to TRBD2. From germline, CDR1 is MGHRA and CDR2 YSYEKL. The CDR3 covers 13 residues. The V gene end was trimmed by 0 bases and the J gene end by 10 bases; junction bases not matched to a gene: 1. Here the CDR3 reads CASSQDSGGPQYF. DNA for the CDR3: TGCGCCAGCAGCCAAGATAGCGGGGGGCCGCAGTATTTT.

DNA for the CDR3: TGTGCCAGCGGGGGCTACCCCAACACAGATACGCAGTATTTT. Translation: CASGGYPNTDTQYF. V usage is TRBV28 and J usage is TRBJ2-3; maybe TRBD1 (6 bases). Germline V gene lookup returns CDR1 MDHEN and CDR2 SYDVKM. The CDR3 extends over 14 amino acids. Trimming pared 8 bases from V and 2 bases from J, leaving 14 bases between.

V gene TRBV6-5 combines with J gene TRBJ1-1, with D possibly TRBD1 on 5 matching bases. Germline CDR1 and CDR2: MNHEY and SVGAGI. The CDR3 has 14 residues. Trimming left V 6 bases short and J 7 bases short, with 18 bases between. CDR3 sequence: CASRQIFGGSEAFF. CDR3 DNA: TGTGCCAGCAGACAGATCTTCGGGGGGAGTGAAGCTTTCTTT.

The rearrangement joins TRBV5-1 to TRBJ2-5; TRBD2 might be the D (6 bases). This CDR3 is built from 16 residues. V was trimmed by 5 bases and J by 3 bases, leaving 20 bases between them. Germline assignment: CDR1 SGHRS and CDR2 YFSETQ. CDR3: CASSPRTKRLEETQYF. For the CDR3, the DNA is TGCGCCAGCAGTCCTCGGACTAAGAGGTTGGAAGAGACCCAGTACTTC.

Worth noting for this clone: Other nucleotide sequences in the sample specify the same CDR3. CDR3 bases: TGTGCCAGCAGCCTGACGCTTAATGAAAAACTGTTTTTT. This sequence encodes CASSLTLNEKLFF. The rearrangement links TRBV7-6 to TRBJ1-4; D uncertain. The V gene lost 5 bases and the J gene lost 4 bases, with 8 bases spanning the gap. Germline values: CDR1 SGHVS, CDR2 FNYEAQ. The CDR3 spans 13 residues.